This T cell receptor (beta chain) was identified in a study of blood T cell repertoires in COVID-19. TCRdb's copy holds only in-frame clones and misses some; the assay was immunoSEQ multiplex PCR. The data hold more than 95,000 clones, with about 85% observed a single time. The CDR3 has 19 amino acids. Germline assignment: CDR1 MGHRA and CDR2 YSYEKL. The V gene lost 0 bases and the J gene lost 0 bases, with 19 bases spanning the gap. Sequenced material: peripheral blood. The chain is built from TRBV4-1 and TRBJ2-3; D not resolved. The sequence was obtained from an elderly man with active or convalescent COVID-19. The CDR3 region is CASSQDANNARASTDTQYF. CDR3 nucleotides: TGCGCCAGCAGCCAAGATGCGAATAACGCTCGTGCTAGCACAGATACGCAGTATTTT.